The 9 T cell receptor beta chains below were found in one sample sequenced in a study of cytomegalovirus exposure and HLA in healthy donors. Use of 60 Vbeta and 13 Jbeta primers characterized the PCR. Profiled with immunoSEQ multiplex PCR; TCRdb holds only in-frame clones, not every one. The sample consists of 80,000 to 95,000 clones, less than 65% of them appearing once. Sequenced input: PBMCs. All receptors come from a woman in her 30s in good health and CMV-seronegative.

The chain joins TRBV7-8 to TRBJ1-1, with 7 bases that match TRBD1. Germline V gene data show CDR1 as SGHVS and CDR2 as FQNEAQ. There are 14 residues in the CDR3. The V gene end was trimmed by 1 base and the J gene end by 6 bases; junction bases not matched to a gene: 5. CDR3 nucleotide sequence: TGTGCCAGCAGCTTAGGCAGGGGGTACCCTGAAGCTTTCTTT. This gives the protein CASSLGRGYPEAFF.

The gene calls are TRBV28 and TRBJ1-2; perhaps TRBD1 as D (6 bases). The germline V gene encodes CDR1 MDHEN and CDR2 SYDVKM. The V end lost 3 bases, the J end lost 8 bases, and 10 bases lay between the germline ends. The CDR3 runs 12 residues. The CDR3 spells CASSFRGAGYTF. The DNA for the CDR3 is TGTGCCAGCAGTTTCCGGGGGGCGGGCTACACCTTC.

This clone was detected only a few times. The chain links TRBV2 to TRBJ1-2, with D maybe TRBD1 (6 bases). Germline CDR1 reads SNHLY; CDR2 reads FYNNEI. The V end was cut by 6 bases, the J end by 9 bases, with 14 bases between. The CDR3 length is 12 residues. CDR3 residues: CASRGGGISYTF. The CDR3 coding sequence is TGTGCCAGCAGAGGGGGGGGTATAAGCTACACCTTC.

The chain links TRBV5-4 to TRBJ1-1, with TRBD1 as a possible D gene (6 bases). The CDR3 contains 16 residues. The germline CDR1 and CDR2 sequences are SGHNT and YYREEE (reference sequence). Trimming left V 1 base short and J 1 base short, with 14 bases between. The CDR3 loop is CASSLILQGPNTEAFF. In nucleotides, the CDR3 is TGTGCCAGCAGCTTGATTCTACAGGGACCGAACACTGAAGCTTTCTTT.

This clone turned up a few times. This chain joins TRBV5-1 and TRBJ2-1; 9 positions agree with TRBD2. The CDR3 is made up of 15 amino acids. J lost 3 bases, V lost 0 bases, and 1 base had no gene match. CDR1 and CDR2 from the germline V gene are SGHRS and YFSETQ. The CDR3 reads CASSLASGIYNEQFF. CDR3 nucleotide sequence: TGCGCCAGCAGCTTGGCTAGCGGGATCTACAATGAGCAGTTCTTC.

A few counts support this clone. The V call is TRBV9, the J call TRBJ2-5; tentatively, D is TRBD2 (6 bases). The germline CDR1 and CDR2 sequences are SGDLS and YYNGEE. V was cut by 0 bases and J by 2 bases, with 14 bases left in between. CDR3 length: 16 amino acids. CDR3 region: CASSVALAANQETQYF. In nucleotides, the CDR3 is TGTGCCAGCAGCGTAGCATTAGCGGCGAATCAAGAGACCCAGTACTTC.

In this sample, this clone turned up a few times. The chain recombines TRBV2 with TRBJ2-5, with unresolved D. The CDR3 spans 12 residues. Trimming removed 1 base at V and 7 bases at J, with 7 bases between. Germline V gene data show CDR1 as SNHLY and CDR2 as FYNNEI. CDR3 protein: CASSEGTGTQYF. In nucleotides, the CDR3 is TGTGCCAGCAGTGAAGGCACCGGGACCCAGTACTTC.

The chain has TRBV29-1 and TRBJ2-7, with TRBD2 matching over 7 bases. Germline V gene sequence: CDR1 SQVTM, CDR2 ANQGSEA. The CDR3 totals 13 residues. With 6 bases clipped from V and 2 bases from J, the junction kept 7 bases outside the gene matches. CDR3 amino acids: CSVAREYPYEQYF. In DNA form, the CDR3 reads TGCAGCGTGGCGCGGGAGTACCCCTACGAGCAGTACTTC.

J is TRBJ2-2 and V is TRBV25-1; D gene ambiguous. Germline V gene sequence: CDR1 MGHDK, CDR2 SYGVNS. CDR3 length: 12 residues. V shed 4 bases and J shed 6 bases, with 6 bases lying between them. The CDR3 loop is CASSGNSGELFF. For the CDR3, the DNA is TGTGCCAGCAGTGGTAACTCCGGGGAGCTGTTTTTT.